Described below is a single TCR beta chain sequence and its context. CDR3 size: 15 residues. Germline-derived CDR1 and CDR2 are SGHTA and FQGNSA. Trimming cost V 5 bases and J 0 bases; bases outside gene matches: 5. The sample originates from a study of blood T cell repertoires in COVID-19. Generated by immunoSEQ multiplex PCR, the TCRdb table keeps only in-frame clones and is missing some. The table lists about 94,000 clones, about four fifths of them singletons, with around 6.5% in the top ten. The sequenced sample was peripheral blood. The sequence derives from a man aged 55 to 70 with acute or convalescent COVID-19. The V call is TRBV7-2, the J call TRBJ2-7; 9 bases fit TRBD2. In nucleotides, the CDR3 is TGTGCCAGCAGCCTTAGCGGGGGCGCCTCCTACGAGCAGTACTTC. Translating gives CASSLSGGASYEQYF.